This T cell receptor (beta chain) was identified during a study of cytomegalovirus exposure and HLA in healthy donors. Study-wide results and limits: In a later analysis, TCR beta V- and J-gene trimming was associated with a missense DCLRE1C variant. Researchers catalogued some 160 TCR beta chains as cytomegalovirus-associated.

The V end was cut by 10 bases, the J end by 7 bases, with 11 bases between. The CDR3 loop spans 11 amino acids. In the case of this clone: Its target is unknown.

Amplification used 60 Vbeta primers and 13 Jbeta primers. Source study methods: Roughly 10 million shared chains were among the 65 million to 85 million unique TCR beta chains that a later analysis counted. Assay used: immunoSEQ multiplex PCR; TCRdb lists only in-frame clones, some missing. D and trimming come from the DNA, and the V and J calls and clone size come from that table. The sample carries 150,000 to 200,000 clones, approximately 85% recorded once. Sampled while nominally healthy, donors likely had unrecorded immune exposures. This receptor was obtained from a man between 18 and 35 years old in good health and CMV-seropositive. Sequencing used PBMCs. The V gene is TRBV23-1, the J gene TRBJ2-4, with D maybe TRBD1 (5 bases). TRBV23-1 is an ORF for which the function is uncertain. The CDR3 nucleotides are TGCGCCAATAAGGGGCAGAACATTCAGTACTTC. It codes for CANKGQNIQYF.